A selection of T cell receptor beta chains follows, all from one sample in a study of cytomegalovirus exposure and HLA in healthy donors. The method was immunoSEQ multiplex PCR; TCRdb's version includes in-frame clones alone and lacks a portion of them. The table includes over 110,000 clones, almost 85% detected once. Material: PBMCs. All receptors come from a woman in her 30s in good health and CMV-seronegative. The CDR3 runs from the conserved cysteine through the conserved F or W. Each record gives: V gene, J gene, CDR3 protein.

v_call: TRBV5-1; j_call: TRBJ1-5; cdr3_aa: CASSSGGINQPQHF
v_call: TRBV15; j_call: TRBJ2-7; cdr3_aa: CATSGTGITYEQYF
v_call: TRBV5-6; j_call: TRBJ2-5; cdr3_aa: CASSLGLWETQYF
v_call: TRBV11-2; j_call: TRBJ1-2; cdr3_aa: CASSLDLGQGVPYGYTF
v_call: TRBV5-1; j_call: TRBJ1-1; cdr3_aa: CASSYRGGNTEAFF
v_call: TRBV15; j_call: TRBJ2-2; cdr3_aa: CATSRDLSSGELFF
v_call: TRBV7-2; j_call: TRBJ2-3; cdr3_aa: CASSLKRGGVGDTQYF
v_call: TRBV19; j_call: TRBJ1-4; cdr3_aa: CASSFLGQYNEKLFF
v_call: TRBV9; j_call: TRBJ2-1; cdr3_aa: CASSPGGKSYNEQFF
v_call: TRBV29-1; j_call: TRBJ2-7; cdr3_aa: CSVFGTSSYEQYF
v_call: TRBV11-1; j_call: TRBJ1-2; cdr3_aa: CASSLGDHSNYGYTF
v_call: TRBV5-1; j_call: TRBJ2-5; cdr3_aa: CASSSGTSGGTETQYF
v_call: TRBV2; j_call: TRBJ1-5; cdr3_aa: CASSKGRDQPQHF
v_call: TRBV9; j_call: TRBJ2-2; cdr3_aa: CASTPTGGRGTGELFF
v_call: TRBV5-6; j_call: TRBJ1-6; cdr3_aa: CASSLDPGYNSPLHF
v_call: TRBV14; j_call: TRBJ2-2; cdr3_aa: CASSPAGTEGLNTGELFF
v_call: TRBV30; j_call: TRBJ1-6; cdr3_aa: CAWSAQGVATLHF